This T cell receptor (beta chain) is drawn from a study of early T cells in non-severe SARS-CoV-2 infection. Study as a whole: Chains from this unsorted whole-blood bulk RNA could not be paired.

Turning to this clonotype: Its antigen is not identified.

Germline values: CDR1 SNHLY, CDR2 FYNNEI. Trimming removed 8 bases at V and 4 bases at J, with 9 bases between. The CDR3 sequence is 13 residues long. Unique molecular identifier tags were affixed to discrete cDNA molecules. MiXCR, run by TCRdb on the 5' RACE reads, gives a single entry per CDR3 protein. This table has approximately 70,000 distinct CDR3 sequences, roughly an eighth appearing once. Study-level findings and limits: Anti-spike CD8 responses were favored by VDJdb matching, which missed private and CD4 specificities.

The TCR comes from an adult who was a healthcare worker with PCR-confirmed SARS-CoV-2 infection or an uninfected control (not recorded which). The donor label of this sample is uncertain. The source material was whole blood, sampled at baseline. The chain employs TRBV2 and TRBJ1-6, with D uncertain. In DNA form, the CDR3 reads TGTGCCAGCGGAGCCAGTTATAATTCACCCCTCCACTTT. Its protein product is CASGASYNSPLHF. Combining the CDR3 with reference TRBV2 and TRBJ1-6 gives the whole variable domain EPEVTQTPSHQVTQMGQEVILRCVPISNHLYFYWYRQILGQKVEFLVSFYNNEISEKSEIFDDQFSVERPDGSNFTLKIRSTKLEDSAMYFCASGASYNSPLHFGNGTRLTVT.